This TCR beta chain originates from a study of T cells in Graves' hyperthyroidism and ophthalmopathy. Notes on the study in general: Most expanded thyroid clonotypes above 0.001 recurred in blood. A model built on 13 V-J features separated ophthalmopathy from stable hyperthyroidism.

This clonotype was detected a few times. Its matching antigen is unknown. Trimming removed 0 bases at V and 0 bases at J, with 18 bases between. The CDR3 is 19 residues long. Germline loops: CDR1 LGHDT, CDR2 YNNKEL (reference sequence). TCR beta CDR3 sequences were amplified from RNA transcripts. First-round RT-PCR with HTBI primers amplified the TCR CDR3 region. One entry per CDR3 protein, called by TCRdb with MiXCR from the multiplex PCR reads. The sample contains under 300,000 distinct CDR3 sequences, less than 30% of which appear only once. Patients showing uncontrolled infection, other autoimmune disease, pregnancy or lactation were ineligible. Around 9.8 ml fresh peripheral blood yielded the PBMCs.

This TCR was recovered from a man in his forties with Graves' hyperthyroidism that later progressed to Graves' ophthalmopathy. The sequencing input was blood. The rearrangement links TRBV3-1 to TRBJ2-4, with D maybe TRBD2 (6 bases). For the CDR3, the DNA is TGTGCCAGCAGCCAAGACGTGTTGGGAGCGGGCGTAGCCAAAAACATTCAGTACTTC. The encoded protein is CASSQDVLGAGVAKNIQYF. Complete variable domain (other parts from reference TRBV3-1 and TRBJ2-4): DTAVSQTPKYLVTQMGNDKSIKCEQNLGHDTMYWYKQDSKKFLKIMFSYNNKELIINETVPNRFSPKSPDKAHLNLHINSLELGDSAVYFCASSQDVLGAGVAKNIQYFGAGTRLSVL.